One sample yielded the 16 T cell receptor beta chains listed below, sequenced in a study of blood T cell repertoires in COVID-19. Sequencing used immunoSEQ multiplex PCR; TCRdb keeps in-frame clones, though not all of them. The sample includes 250,000 or so clones, about 89% of them seen just once. Sequencing was done on a sample of peripheral blood. The source of these receptors is a man between 40 and 49 years old with active or convalescent COVID-19.

A single count supports this clone. The chain employs TRBV2 and TRBJ2-5, with 16 nucleotides matching TRBD2. CDR3 size: 17 residues. The germline V gene has CDR1 SNHLY and CDR2 FYNNEI. V gave up 6 bases and J gave up 0 bases; unmatched junction bases: 4. CDR3 nucleotide sequence: TGTGCCAGCAGACGGGGACTAGCGGGGGGGAACCAAGAGACCCAGTACTTC. Encoded protein: CASRRGLAGGNQETQYF.

V gene TRBV4-1 combines with J gene TRBJ2-3; TRBD1 aligns across 8 bases. The CDR3 totals 15 residues. Germline values: CDR1 MGHRA, CDR2 YSYEKL. V lost 5 bases to trimming and J lost 2 bases; unmatched junction nucleotides: 6. The CDR3 here is CASSFRDRNTDTQYF. The CDR3 DNA sequence: TGCGCCAGCAGCTTCCGGGACAGGAACACAGATACGCAGTATTTT.

The V gene is TRBV21-1, the J gene TRBJ2-7; TRBD2 reflects the table's D call only, with no check against the DNA. TRBV21-1 is an annotated pseudogene. The CDR3 has 14 residues. The CDR3 bases are TGTGCCAGCAGCACATCTAGCGGGAGCTACGAGCAGTACTTC. Translated, it gives CASSTSSGSYEQYF.

The chain uses TRBV2 and TRBJ1-1; no definite D call. The CDR3 consists of 12 residues. Germline V gene lookup returns CDR1 SNHLY and CDR2 FYNNEI. V dropped 8 bases and J dropped 6 bases, with 13 bases sitting between them. The CDR3 bases are TGTGCCAGCGCGACACGTTTCGCTGAAGCTTTCTTT. Its protein product is CASATRFAEAFF. The full variable domain, its missing parts supplied by reference TRBV2 and TRBJ1-1, is EPEVTQTPSHQVTQMGQEVILRCVPISNHLYFYWYRQILGQKVEFLVSFYNNEISEKSEIFDDQFSVERPDGSNFTLKIRSTKLEDSAMYFCASATRFAEAFFGQGTRLTVV.

The chain joins TRBV5-1 to TRBJ2-5, with 8 bases that match TRBD1. The trim removed 4 bases at V and 5 bases at J, leaving 10 bases unmatched. This CDR3 has 15 amino acids. The germline V gene has CDR1 SGHRS and CDR2 YFSETQ. CDR3 residues: CASSTSDRVKETQYF. The CDR3 DNA reads as TGCGCCAGCAGCACCTCGGACAGGGTAAAGGAGACCCAGTACTTC.

V is TRBV2 and J is TRBJ1-2; 8 bases agree with TRBD1. Trimming took 5 bases from V and 7 from J; bases not matched to a gene: 6. This CDR3 is 13 amino acids long. Germline V gives CDR1 SNHLY, CDR2 FYNNEI. CDR3 sequence (DNA): TGTGCCAGCAGTTCCGGACAGGGAGGTGGCTACACCTTC. Protein sequence: CASSSGQGGGYTF.

V gene TRBV27 combines with J gene TRBJ1-1; D might be TRBD1 (6 bases). Trimming left V 8 bases short and J 1 base short, with 14 bases between. This CDR3 has 14 amino acids. Germline V gene lookup returns CDR1 MNHEY and CDR2 SMNVEV (reference sequence). As DNA, the CDR3 is TGTGCCAGCGGACCGGGACACTCGAACACTGAAGCTTTCTTT. Translated, it gives CASGPGHSNTEAFF.

The V gene is TRBV2, the J gene TRBJ2-7; 7 bases agree with TRBD1. Germline values: CDR1 SNHLY, CDR2 FYNNEI. V lost 4 bases, J lost 2 bases, and 8 bases stayed unmatched. CDR3 length: 15 residues. The CDR3 loop is CASSGLTGNTYEQYF. For the CDR3, the DNA is TGTGCCAGCAGTGGCTTGACAGGGAACACCTACGAGCAGTACTTC.

The chain joins TRBV24-1 to TRBJ1-2; perhaps TRBD1 as D (6 bases). Per the germline V gene, CDR1 is KGHDR and CDR2 is SFDVKD. This CDR3 contains 15 residues. V was pared by 2 bases and J by 3 bases, with 12 bases between. CDR3 coding DNA: TGTGCCACCAGTGATTCCATACAGGGAGACTATGGCTACACCTTC. It codes for CATSDSIQGDYGYTF.

V and J are TRBV18 and TRBJ2-5; 8 bases are a match to TRBD2. The CDR3 sequence is 17 residues long. Germline trimming cut 0 bases from V and 2 bases from J; bases unmatched to any gene: 8. The V gene's germline CDR1 is KGHSH and CDR2 LQKENI. CDR3 region: CASSPPSGRRDQETQYF. The CDR3 nucleotides read TGTGCCAGCTCACCACCCAGCGGGAGACGGGATCAAGAGACCCAGTACTTC.

The V call is TRBV29-1, the J call TRBJ1-1; no clear D. Deletions cut 3 bases from V and 4 bases from J, with 12 bases between. CDR3 length: 13 amino acids. Germline CDR1 SQVTM, CDR2 ANQGSEA. DNA for the CDR3: TGCAGCGTTGATGAGGGAGGGTTCACTGAAGCTTTCTTT. It translates to CSVDEGGFTEAFF.

V usage is TRBV30 and J usage is TRBJ2-7; 9 positions match TRBD1. The germline CDR1 and CDR2 sequences are GTSNPN and SVGIG (reference sequence). J gave up 6 bases and V 3 bases, and 6 bases lay outside the gene matches. The CDR3 runs 13 residues. In DNA, the CDR3 is TGTGCCTGGAGCCGGACAGGGGTCGGCGAGCAGTACTTC. Translated: CAWSRTGVGEQYF.

The V call is TRBV9, the J call TRBJ2-5, with 8 bases lining up with TRBD1. This CDR3 is built from 15 residues. The junction had 3 bases not matched to a gene; V was cut back by 0 bases and J by 2 bases. Germline-derived CDR1 and CDR2 are SGDLS and YYNGEE. CDR3 sequence reads: CASSVDGTGQETQYF. CDR3 nucleotides: TGTGCCAGCAGCGTAGACGGGACAGGACAAGAGACCCAGTACTTC.

J is TRBJ1-1 and V is TRBV27; TRBD1 might be the D (5 bases). The CDR3 covers 15 residues. The V end was cut by 7 bases, the J end by 5 bases, with 20 bases between. Germline V gene lookup returns CDR1 MNHEY and CDR2 SMNVEV (reference sequence). CDR3 sequence reads: CASIPRKQGRTEAFF. CDR3 coding DNA: TGTGCCAGCATCCCCAGGAAGCAGGGTAGGACTGAAGCTTTCTTT.

The chain employs TRBV27 and TRBJ1-1; tentatively, D is TRBD1 (6 bases). Germline loops: CDR1 MNHEY, CDR2 SMNVEV (reference sequence). The CDR3 has 14 amino acids. Trimming removed 5 bases from V and 6 bases from J, with 16 bases in between. Here the CDR3 reads CASSSVGGLAEAFF. CDR3 in DNA: TGTGCCAGCAGTAGCGTCGGGGGGCTCGCTGAAGCTTTCTTT.

This clone has only one observation. The chain combines TRBV28 with TRBJ2-5; 8 nucleotides line up with TRBD1. The CDR3 covers 14 residues. Germline values: CDR1 MDHEN, CDR2 SYDVKM. The V gene end was trimmed by 7 bases and the J gene end by 1 base; junction bases not matched to a gene: 5. CDR3 bases: TGTGCCAGCAATCCAGGACAGGGCCAAGAGACCCAGTACTTC. As protein: CASNPGQGQETQYF. Supplemented by reference TRBV28 and TRBJ2-5, the full variable domain reads DVKVTQSSRYLVKRTGEKVFLECVQDMDHENMFWYRQDPGLGLRLIYFSYDVKMKEKGDIPEGYSVSREKKERFSLILESASTNQTSMYLCASNPGQGQETQYFGPGTRLLVL.